These T cell receptor beta chains were read from a single sample in a study of graft-versus-host responses after intestinal transplantation. Repertoires were generated with immunoSEQ multiplex PCR, while TCRdb's copy carries only in-frame clones and drops some. The table shows about 15,000 clones, with roughly 60% occurring only once. The sample consisted of ileum tissue, taken 524 days after transplant. These receptor sequences come from a human patient who received an intestinal transplant, so some T cells may come from the graft donor. Each CDR3 is given with its conserved first and last residue. D genes are given only for firm matches. Clone size is stated in some rows and not others, as once, few, many or a class when expanded.

13 | TRBJ2-7 | TRBV11-2 | NA | NA | CASSLVGFYEQYF | TGTGCCAGCAGCTTAGTGGGCTTCTATGAGCAGTACTTC
17 | TRBJ2-3 | TRBV6-1 | few | TRBD2 | CASSARSGGAGTDTQYF | TGTGCCAGCAGTGCCCGGAGCGGGGGGGCCGGTACAGATACGCAGTATTTT
17 | TRBJ2-3 | TRBV5-1 | few | TRBD2 | CASSGRTSGGPADTQYF | TGCGCCAGCAGCGGCCGGACTAGCGGGGGGCCCGCAGATACGCAGTATTTT
17 | TRBJ2-6 | TRBV5-1 | NA | NA | CASSFTGSHSGANVLTF | TGCGCCAGCAGCTTCACAGGGAGCCACTCTGGGGCCAACGTCCTGACTTTC
19 | TRBJ2-4 | TRBV6-1 | few | TRBD2 | CASSENQRGGTFAKNIQYF | TGTGCCAGCAGTGAAAACCAGCGGGGGGGAACCTTTGCCAAAAACATTCAGTACTTC
18 | TRBJ2-6 | TRBV4-1 | NA | NA | CASSPYGQTSPGANVLTF | TGCGCCAGCAGCCCCTACGGACAGACCTCCCCTGGGGCCAACGTCCTGACTTTC
15 | TRBJ2-7 | TRBV19 | medium-sized | TRBD2 | CASSTSEGLAYEQYF | TGTGCCAGTAGCACCTCCGAGGGACTAGCCTACGAGCAGTACTTC
15 | TRBJ1-6 | TRBV7-2 | NA | NA | CASSLVAGIRSPLHF | TGTGCCAGCAGCTTAGTGGCAGGGATACGTTCACCCCTCCACTTT
13 | TRBJ2-7 | TRBV7-9 | NA | NA | CASSPPAGVWQYF | TGTGCCAGCAGCCCCCCCGCCGGGGTCTGGCAGTACTTC
15 | TRBJ1-6 | TRBV7-9 | NA | TRBD1 | CASSPGQGGDSPLHF | TGTGCCAGCAGCCCTGGACAGGGAGGAGATTCACCCCTCCACTTT
17 | TRBJ1-1 | TRBV5-1 | few | TRBD1 | CASSYKTRQGGNTEAFF | TGCGCCAGCAGCTACAAAACGCGACAGGGAGGGAACACTGAAGCTTTCTTT